The clone carrying this TCR beta chain was observed many times. Its antigen is not known. This CDR3 contains 14 residues. Trimming took 10 bases from V and 5 from J; bases not matched to a gene: 8. Germline CDR1 is MNHNS and CDR2 is SASEGT. This sample is drawn from a study of T cells after yellow fever vaccination. Study as a whole: When fractions had low cell numbers, they were prepared with SMART-Seq v4 Ultra Low Input. Study results and limitations: Weaker overall was a secondary response that nonetheless peaked faster, on day 5 versus 15. Shared CD4/CD8 clonotypes were a small share, likely from convergent recombination.

Researchers made TCR cDNA using 5'RACE template switching, and this step added a universal primer site and UMIs. TCRdb reprocessed the 5' RACE reads via MiXCR and lists one record per CDR3 protein. The sample lists approximately 74,000 distinct CDR3 sequences; 5% to 6.5% were seen once. This TCR derives from a man between 18 and 35 years old who received the YFV17D yellow fever vaccine. The sequencing used CD4+ T cells sorted from PBMCs, collected around 16 days after the first yellow fever vaccination. The chain joins TRBV6-1 to TRBJ2-2; TRBD2 matches 9 bases. The CDR3 protein is CATPRGGETGELFF. CDR3 in DNA: TGTGCCACCCCTCGCGGGGGGGAAACCGGGGAGCTGTTTTTT.